These T cell receptor beta chains were read from a single sample in a study of a mutant IDH1 vaccine in newly diagnosed glioma. This table comes from immunoSEQ multiplex PCR, and its TCRdb copy is limited to in-frame clones, with some not included. The data hold about 88,000 clones, with more than 65% observed a single time. This material consisted of PBMCs, taken from a glioma patient treated with radiotherapy, temozolomide or both. Every receptor here comes from a man aged 35 to 55 with glioma. Some clones in this sample may be carry-over from other donors' samples. Both conserved end residues are trimmed from each CDR3. Clone sizes are given selectively: once, few, many, or a class where the clone is expanded.

j_call v_call clone_size cdr3_aa
TRBJ2-7 TRBV6-5 . ASSSLTQAREQY
TRBJ2-5 TRBV6-1 once ASSEVLGPPETQY
TRBJ1-6 TRBV4-1 . ASSRDGGSPLH
TRBJ2-5 TRBV7-9 . ASSLSQGLETQY
TRBJ1-1 TRBV19 . ASSRSGGNTEAF
TRBJ1-6 TRBV30 few AWSVRPGGDSPLH
TRBJ1-6 TRBV2 . ASKTGLVNSPLH
TRBJ1-1 TRBV10-3 once AISDGGMNTEAF
TRBJ1-4 TRBV29-1 . SVILAPTNEKLF
TRBJ2-7 TRBV2 . ASSGTGYEQY
TRBJ1-1 TRBV29-1 few SVDIMNTEAF
TRBJ2-7 TRBV9 . ASSVGGGLGYEQY
TRBJ1-1 TRBV19 . ASSKGRTEAF
TRBJ1-1 TRBV18 . ASSTGTGGLNTEAF
TRBJ2-5 TRBV7-2 . ASSANRGGRVETQY
TRBJ1-4 TRBV5-4 . ASSRTSQREKLF
TRBJ1-1 TRBV18 . ASSRDSNTEAF
TRBJ2-3 TRBV27 . ASKGGTGRADTQY
TRBJ2-7 TRBV27 . ASRPQGHGWQY
TRBJ1-2 TRBV6-6 . ASSYGTGKAYGYT
TRBJ2-7 TRBV10-1 . ASPGQTISYEQY
TRBJ2-2 TRBV2 . ASSNRGGTGELF
TRBJ1-1 TRBV5-6 few ASSPAMGSSEAF
TRBJ2-2 TRBV2 . ASRGDSNTGELF
TRBJ1-4 TRBV27 . ASSTKGRGANEKLF
TRBJ2-6 TRBV6-1 . ASSGTWTSGGPSGANVLT
TRBJ2-3 TRBV5-1 . ASSSGHLGGDTQY
TRBJ1-2 TRBV2 . ASRTDRPLHYGYT
TRBJ2-7 TRBV15 . ATSRDQWGSYEQY
TRBJ1-1 TRBV11-2 . ASSLDPGTEAF
TRBJ1-2 TRBV5-6 . ASKTQGAPNYGYT
TRBJ1-6 TRBV30 . AWSVSQGALSLH
TRBJ2-7 TRBV10-3 . AISEGTRARGYEQY
TRBJ1-2 TRBV6-5 . ASRTGGTNYGYT
TRBJ2-2 TRBV10-1 few ASSGTGRSGELF
TRBJ2-7 TRBV20-1 . SASQFHEQY
TRBJ1-5 TRBV4-1 . ASSQGGQRNQPQH
TRBJ2-7 TRBV4-2 . ASSQGGRGGSYEQY
TRBJ2-1 TRBV2 . ASSEEALAGVEF
TRBJ1-6 TRBV6-5 . ASSADRGHNSPLH
TRBJ1-2 TRBV5-1 few ASSLWGLNGGYT
TRBJ1-1 TRBV29-1 . SVAEDVYTEAF
TRBJ1-1 TRBV18 . ASSPNQGDTEAF
TRBJ1-5 TRBV6-5 . ASSYSMGNQPQH
TRBJ1-5 TRBV5-1 . ASSLAGQGSSQH
TRBJ2-3 TRBV6-1 . ASSEWDSTDTQY
TRBJ1-5 TRBV6-5 . ASSSSGAGNQPQH
TRBJ2-7 TRBV5-1 . ASSWPGGNEQY
TRBJ1-6 TRBV2 . ASSPGTVAPLH
TRBJ1-4 TRBV6-5 . ASSYSGGGEKLF